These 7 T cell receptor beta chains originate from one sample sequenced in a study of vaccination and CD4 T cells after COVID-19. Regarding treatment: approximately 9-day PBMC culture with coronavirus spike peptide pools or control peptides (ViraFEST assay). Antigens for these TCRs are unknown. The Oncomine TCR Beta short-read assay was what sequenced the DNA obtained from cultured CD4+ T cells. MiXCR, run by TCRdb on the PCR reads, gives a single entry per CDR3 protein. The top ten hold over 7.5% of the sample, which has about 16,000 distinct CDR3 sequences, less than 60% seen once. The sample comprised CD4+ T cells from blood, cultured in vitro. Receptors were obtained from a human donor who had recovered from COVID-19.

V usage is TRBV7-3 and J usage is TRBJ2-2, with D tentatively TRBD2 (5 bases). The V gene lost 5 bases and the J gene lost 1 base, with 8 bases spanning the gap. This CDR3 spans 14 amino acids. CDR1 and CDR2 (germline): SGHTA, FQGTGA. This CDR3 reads CASSPDLNTGELFF. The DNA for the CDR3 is TGTGCCAGCAGCCCGGACTTGAACACCGGGGAGCTGTTTTTT. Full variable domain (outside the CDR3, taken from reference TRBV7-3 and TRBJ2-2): GAGVSQTPSNKVTEKGKYVELRCDPISGHTALYWYRQSLGQGPEFLIYFQGTGAADDSGLPNDRFFAVRPEGSVSTLKIQRTERGDSAVYLCASSPDLNTGELFFGEGSRLTVL.

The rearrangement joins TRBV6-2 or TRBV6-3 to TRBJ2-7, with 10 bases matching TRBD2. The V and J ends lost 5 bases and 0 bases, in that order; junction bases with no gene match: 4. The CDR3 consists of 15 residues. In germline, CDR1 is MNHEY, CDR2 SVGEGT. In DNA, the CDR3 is TGTGCCAGCAGTCCCGGACTAGCGGACTCCTACGAGCAGTACTTC. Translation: CASSPGLADSYEQYF.

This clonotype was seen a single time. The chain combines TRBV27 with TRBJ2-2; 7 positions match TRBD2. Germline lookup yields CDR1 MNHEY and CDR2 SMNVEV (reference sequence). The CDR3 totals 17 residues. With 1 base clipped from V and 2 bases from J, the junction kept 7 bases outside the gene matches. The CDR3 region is CASSLLGRGFNTGELFF. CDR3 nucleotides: TGTGCCAGCAGTTTATTGGGGAGGGGTTTCAACACCGGGGAGCTGTTTTTT.

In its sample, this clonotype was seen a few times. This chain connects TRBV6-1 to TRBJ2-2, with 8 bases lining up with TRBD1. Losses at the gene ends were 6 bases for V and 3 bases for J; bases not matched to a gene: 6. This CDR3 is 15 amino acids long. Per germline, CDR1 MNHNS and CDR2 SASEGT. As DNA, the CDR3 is TGTGCCAGCAGACAACAGGGGGGAGACACCGGGGAGCTGTTTTTT. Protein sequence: CASRQQGGDTGELFF.

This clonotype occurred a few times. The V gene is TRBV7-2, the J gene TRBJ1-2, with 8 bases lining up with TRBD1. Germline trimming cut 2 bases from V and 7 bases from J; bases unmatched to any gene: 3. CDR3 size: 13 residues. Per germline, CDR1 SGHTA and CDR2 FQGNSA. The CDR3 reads CASSLQGAGGYTF. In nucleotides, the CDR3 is TGTGCCAGCAGCTTACAGGGGGCCGGTGGCTACACCTTC.

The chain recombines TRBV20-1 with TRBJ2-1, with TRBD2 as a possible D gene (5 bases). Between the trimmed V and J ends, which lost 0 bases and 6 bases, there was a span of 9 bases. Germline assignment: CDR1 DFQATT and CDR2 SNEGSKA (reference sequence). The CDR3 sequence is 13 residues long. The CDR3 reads CSARERVGNEQFF. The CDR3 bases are TGCAGTGCTAGAGAGCGGGTTGGCAATGAGCAGTTCTTC.

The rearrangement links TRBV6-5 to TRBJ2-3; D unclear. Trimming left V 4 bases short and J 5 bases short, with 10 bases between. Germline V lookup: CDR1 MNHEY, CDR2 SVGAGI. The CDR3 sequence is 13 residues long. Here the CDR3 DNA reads TGTGCCAGCAGTTCCTTAAGTCAAGATACGCAGTATTTT. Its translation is CASSSLSQDTQYF.